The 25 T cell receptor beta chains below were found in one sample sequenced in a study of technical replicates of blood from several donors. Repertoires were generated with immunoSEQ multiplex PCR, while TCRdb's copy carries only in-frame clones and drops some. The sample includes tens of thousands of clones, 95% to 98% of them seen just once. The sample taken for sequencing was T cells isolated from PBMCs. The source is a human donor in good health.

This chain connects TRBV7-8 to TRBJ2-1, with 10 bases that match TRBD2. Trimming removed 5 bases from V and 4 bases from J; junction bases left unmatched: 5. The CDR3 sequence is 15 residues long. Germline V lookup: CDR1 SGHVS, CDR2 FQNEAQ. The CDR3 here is CASSTTAGGYNEQFF. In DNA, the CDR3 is TGTGCCAGCAGCACGACAGCGGGGGGGTACAATGAGCAGTTCTTC.

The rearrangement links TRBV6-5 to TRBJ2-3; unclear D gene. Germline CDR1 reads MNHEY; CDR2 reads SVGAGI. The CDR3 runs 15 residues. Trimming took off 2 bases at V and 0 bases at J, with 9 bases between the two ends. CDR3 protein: CASSYGQSSTDTQYF. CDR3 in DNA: TGTGCCAGCAGTTACGGCCAGTCTAGCACAGATACGCAGTATTTT.

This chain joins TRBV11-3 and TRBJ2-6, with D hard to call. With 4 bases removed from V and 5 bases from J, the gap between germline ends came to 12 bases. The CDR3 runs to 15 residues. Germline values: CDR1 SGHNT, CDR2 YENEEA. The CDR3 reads CASSSRQSRANVLTF. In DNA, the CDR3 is TGTGCCAGCAGCTCTCGACAAAGTCGGGCCAACGTCCTGACTTTC.

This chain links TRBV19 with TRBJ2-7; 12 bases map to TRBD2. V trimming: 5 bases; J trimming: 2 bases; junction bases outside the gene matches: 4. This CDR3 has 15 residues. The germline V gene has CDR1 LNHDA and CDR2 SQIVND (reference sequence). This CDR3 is CASSPSGGGPYEQYF. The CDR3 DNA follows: TGTGCCAGTAGTCCTAGCGGGGGGGGCCCCTACGAGCAGTACTTC.

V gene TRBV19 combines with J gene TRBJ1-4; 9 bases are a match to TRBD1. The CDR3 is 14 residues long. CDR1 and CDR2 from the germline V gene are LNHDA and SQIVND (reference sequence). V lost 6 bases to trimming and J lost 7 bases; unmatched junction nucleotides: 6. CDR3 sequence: CASSSGQGGEKLFF. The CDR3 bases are TGTGCCAGTAGCTCGGGACAGGGAGGTGAAAAACTGTTTTTT.

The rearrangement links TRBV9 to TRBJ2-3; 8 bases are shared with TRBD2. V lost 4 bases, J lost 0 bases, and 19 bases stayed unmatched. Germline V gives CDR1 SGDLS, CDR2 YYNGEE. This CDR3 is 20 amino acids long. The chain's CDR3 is CASSLRGLAGGDSSTDTQYF. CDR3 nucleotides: TGTGCCAGCAGCCTTCGAGGATTGGCGGGGGGAGACTCTAGCACAGATACGCAGTATTTT.

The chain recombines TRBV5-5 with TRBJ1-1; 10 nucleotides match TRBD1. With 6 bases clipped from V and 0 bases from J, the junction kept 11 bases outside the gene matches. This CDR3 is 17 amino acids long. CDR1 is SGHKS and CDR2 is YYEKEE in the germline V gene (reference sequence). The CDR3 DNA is TGTGCCAGCACCCCGGGACAGGGGAAAGGAGTGAACACTGAAGCTTTCTTT. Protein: CASTPGQGKGVNTEAFF. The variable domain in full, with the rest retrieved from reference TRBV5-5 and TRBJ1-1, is DAGVTQSPTHLIKTRGQQVTLRCSPISGHKSVSWYQQVLGQGPQFIFQYYEKEERGRGNFPDRFSARQFPNYSSELNVNALLLGDSALYLCASTPGQGKGVNTEAFFGQGTRLTVV.

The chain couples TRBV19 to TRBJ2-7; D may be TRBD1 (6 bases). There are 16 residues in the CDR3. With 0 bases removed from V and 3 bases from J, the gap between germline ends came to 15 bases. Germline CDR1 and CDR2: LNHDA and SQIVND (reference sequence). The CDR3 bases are TGTGCCAGTAGTATAGAATCGTGGGACAAAGACTACGAGCAGTACTTC. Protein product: CASSIESWDKDYEQYF.

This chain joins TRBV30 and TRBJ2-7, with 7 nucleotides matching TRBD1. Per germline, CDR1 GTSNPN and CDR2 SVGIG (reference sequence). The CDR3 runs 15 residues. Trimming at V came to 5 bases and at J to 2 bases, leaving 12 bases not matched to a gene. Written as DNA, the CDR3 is TGTGCCTGGGCCCCATGGACAGGTTCAGCCTACGAGCAGTACTTC. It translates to CAWAPWTGSAYEQYF.

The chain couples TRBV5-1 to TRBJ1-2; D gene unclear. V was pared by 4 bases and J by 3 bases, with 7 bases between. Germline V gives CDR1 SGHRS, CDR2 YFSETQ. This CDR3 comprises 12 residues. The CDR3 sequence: CASSLGDYGYTF. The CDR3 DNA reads TGCGCCAGCAGCCTCGGTGACTATGGCTACACCTTC.

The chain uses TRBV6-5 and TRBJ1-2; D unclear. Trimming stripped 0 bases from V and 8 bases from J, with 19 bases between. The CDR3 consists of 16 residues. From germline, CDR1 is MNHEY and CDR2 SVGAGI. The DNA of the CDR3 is TGTGCCAGCAGTTACTCGCGAAGTCTTCGGACGGGGGGCTACACCTTC. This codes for CASSYSRSLRTGGYTF.

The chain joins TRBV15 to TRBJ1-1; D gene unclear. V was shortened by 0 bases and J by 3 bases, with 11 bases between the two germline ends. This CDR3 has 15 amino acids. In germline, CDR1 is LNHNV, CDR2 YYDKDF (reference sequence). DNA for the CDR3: TGTGCCACCAGCAGAGATCGGAGTCGGTACACTGAAGCTTTCTTT. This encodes CATSRDRSRYTEAFF.

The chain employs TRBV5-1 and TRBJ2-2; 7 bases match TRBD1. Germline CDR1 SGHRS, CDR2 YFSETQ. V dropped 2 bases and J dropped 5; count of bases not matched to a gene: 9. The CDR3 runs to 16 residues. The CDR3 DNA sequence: TGCGCCAGCAGCTTAACCACAGGGGCTGGAACCGGGGAGCTGTTTTTT. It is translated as CASSLTTGAGTGELFF.

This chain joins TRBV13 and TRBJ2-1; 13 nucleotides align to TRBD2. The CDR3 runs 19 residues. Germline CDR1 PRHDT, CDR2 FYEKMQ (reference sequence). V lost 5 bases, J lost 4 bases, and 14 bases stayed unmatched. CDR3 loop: CASSLRLAGGRYRYNEQFF. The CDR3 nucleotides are TGTGCCAGCAGCCTTCGACTAGCGGGGGGCCGATACCGATACAATGAGCAGTTCTTC.

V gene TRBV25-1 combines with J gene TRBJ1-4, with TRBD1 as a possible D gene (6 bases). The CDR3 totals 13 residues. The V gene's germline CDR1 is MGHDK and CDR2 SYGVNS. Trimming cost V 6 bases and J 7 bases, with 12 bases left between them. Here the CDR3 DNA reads TGTGCCAGCAGGGGCAGGGGTGGTGAAAAACTGTTTTTT. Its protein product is CASRGRGGEKLFF.

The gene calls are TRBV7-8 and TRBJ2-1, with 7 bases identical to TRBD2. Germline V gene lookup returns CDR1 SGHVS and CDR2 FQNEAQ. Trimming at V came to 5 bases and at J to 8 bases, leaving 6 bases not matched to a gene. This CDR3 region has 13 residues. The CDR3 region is CASSRGERDEQFF. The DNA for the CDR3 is TGTGCCAGCAGCCGGGGGGAGCGGGATGAGCAGTTCTTC. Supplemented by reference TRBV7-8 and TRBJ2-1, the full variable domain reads GAGVSQSPRYKVAKRGQDVALRCDPISGHVSLFWYQQALGQGPEFLTYFQNEAQLDKSGLPSDRFFAERPEGSVSTLKIQRTQQEDSAVYLCASSRGERDEQFFGPGTRLTVL.

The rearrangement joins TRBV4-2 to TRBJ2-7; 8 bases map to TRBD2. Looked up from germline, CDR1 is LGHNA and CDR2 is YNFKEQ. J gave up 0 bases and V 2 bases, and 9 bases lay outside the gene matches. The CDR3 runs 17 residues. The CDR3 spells CASSQLGKREISYEQYF. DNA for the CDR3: TGTGCCAGCAGCCAACTGGGAAAGCGGGAGATCTCCTACGAGCAGTACTTC.

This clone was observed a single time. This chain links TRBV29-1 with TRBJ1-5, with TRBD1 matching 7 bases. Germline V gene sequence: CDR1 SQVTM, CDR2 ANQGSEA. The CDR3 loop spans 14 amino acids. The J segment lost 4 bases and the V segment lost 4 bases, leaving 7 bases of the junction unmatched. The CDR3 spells CSVGGTDPNQPQHF. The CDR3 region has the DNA TGCAGCGTTGGCGGGACAGACCCTAATCAGCCCCAGCATTTT.

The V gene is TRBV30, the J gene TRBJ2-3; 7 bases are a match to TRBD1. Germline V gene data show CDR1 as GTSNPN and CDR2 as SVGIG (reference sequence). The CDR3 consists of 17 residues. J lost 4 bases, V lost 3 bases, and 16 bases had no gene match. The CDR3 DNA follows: TGTGCCTGGAGCGAAGGATGGGGGACAGCGACACCAGATACGCAGTATTTT. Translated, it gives CAWSEGWGTATPDTQYF.

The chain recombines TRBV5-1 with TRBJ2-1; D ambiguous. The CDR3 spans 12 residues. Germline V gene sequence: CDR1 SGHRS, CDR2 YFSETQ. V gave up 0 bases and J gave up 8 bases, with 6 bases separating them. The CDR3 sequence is CASSLVSDEQFF. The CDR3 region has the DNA TGCGCCAGCAGCTTGGTTAGTGATGAGCAGTTCTTC. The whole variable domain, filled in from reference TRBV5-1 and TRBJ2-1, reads KAGVTQTPRYLIKTRGQQVTLSCSPISGHRSVSWYQQTPGQGLQFLFEYFSETQRNKGNFPGRFSGRQFSNSRSEMNVSTLELGDSALYLCASSLVSDEQFFGPGTRLTVL.

The CDR3 reads CASSQDLVGGSRSNQPQHF. The CDR3, as DNA: TGTGCCAGCAGCCAAGATCTTGTAGGAGGGAGCCGAAGCAATCAGCCCCAGCATTTT. The chain is built from TRBV14 and TRBJ1-5, with unresolved D. V was shortened by 0 bases and J by 1 base, with 19 bases between the two germline ends. CDR1 is SGHDN and CDR2 is FVKESK in the germline V gene. This CDR3 region has 19 residues.

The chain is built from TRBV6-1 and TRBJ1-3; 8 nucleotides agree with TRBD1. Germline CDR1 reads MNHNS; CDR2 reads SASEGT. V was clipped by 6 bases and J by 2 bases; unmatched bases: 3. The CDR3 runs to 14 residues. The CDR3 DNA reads TGTGCCAGCAGGCCAGGGGGCACTGGAAACACCATATATTTT. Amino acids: CASRPGGTGNTIYF.

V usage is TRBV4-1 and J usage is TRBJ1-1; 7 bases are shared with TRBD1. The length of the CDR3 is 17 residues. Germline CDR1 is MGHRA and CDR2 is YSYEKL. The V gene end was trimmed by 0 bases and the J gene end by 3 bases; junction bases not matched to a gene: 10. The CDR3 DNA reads TGCGCCAGCAGCCAAGAGGTAACGACAGGGTTTGACACTGAAGCTTTCTTT. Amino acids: CASSQEVTTGFDTEAFF.

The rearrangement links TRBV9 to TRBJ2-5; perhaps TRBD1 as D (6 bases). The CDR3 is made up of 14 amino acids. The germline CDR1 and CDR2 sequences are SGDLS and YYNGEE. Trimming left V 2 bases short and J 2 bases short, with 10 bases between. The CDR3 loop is CASSVRTEQETQYF. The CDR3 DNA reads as TGTGCCAGCAGCGTGAGGACAGAACAAGAGACCCAGTACTTC. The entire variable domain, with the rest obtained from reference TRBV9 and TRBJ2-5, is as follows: DSGVTQTPKHLITATGQRVTLRCSPRSGDLSVYWYQQSLDQGLQFLIQYYNGEERAKGNILERFSAQQFPDLHSELNLSSLELGDSALYFCASSVRTEQETQYFGPGTRLLVL.

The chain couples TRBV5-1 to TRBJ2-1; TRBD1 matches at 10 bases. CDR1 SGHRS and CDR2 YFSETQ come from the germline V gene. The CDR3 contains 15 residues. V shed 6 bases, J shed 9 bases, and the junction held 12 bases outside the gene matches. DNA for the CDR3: TGCGCCAGCACCTCCGCCGGGACAGGGGATGGTGAGCAGTTCTTC. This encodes CASTSAGTGDGEQFF.